Following are 11 T cell receptor beta chains from one sample sequenced in a study of human T cells and chemical hapten exposure. In TCRdb, the RACE reads were re-called with MiXCR into one record per CDR3 protein. The sample includes 80,000 to 95,000 distinct CDR3 sequences, 9.6% of them seen just once. Time point here: pre-sensitization, week 0. Treatment specified: therapeutic diphenylcyclopropenone sensitization with weekly scalp DPC. The sequences come from whole blood, collected in connection with sensitization to the hapten diphenylcyclopropenone (DPC). The receptors originated from a woman aged 40 to 50 with alopecia areata. Some clones in this sample may be carry-over from other donors' samples.

This clonotype came up many times. The J gene is TRBJ1-1, the V gene TRBV5-1; D uncertain. This CDR3 spans 13 amino acids. The ends were cut back, 3 bases at V and 0 bases at J, with 6 bases in the middle. Germline CDR1 is SGHRS and CDR2 is YFSETQ. CDR3 nucleotides: TGCGCCAGCAGCTCGCGTGTGAACACTGAAGCTTTCTTT. Protein product: CASSSRVNTEAFF.

This clonotype was counted at least ten times. The chain recombines TRBV7-9 with TRBJ2-1, with TRBD1 identical over 8 bases. With 2 bases clipped from V and 2 bases from J, the junction kept 8 bases outside the gene matches. The CDR3 is 17 amino acids. Germline V CDR1 and CDR2: SEHNR, FQNEAQ (reference sequence). This CDR3 reads CASSLRRTGSAYNEQFF. CDR3 DNA sequence: TGTGCCAGCAGCTTACGCAGGACAGGGTCCGCCTACAATGAGCAGTTCTTC.

In its sample, this clonotype was seen many times. The rearrangement uses TRBV5-4 and TRBJ2-7; 7 nucleotides align to TRBD2. The CDR3 spans 14 residues. The junction had 6 bases not matched to a gene; V was cut back by 6 bases and J by 0 bases. Germline V CDR1 and CDR2: SGHNT, YYREEE (reference sequence). CDR3 bases: TGTGCCAGCAACCTTGGGGGGGACTCCTACGAGCAGTACTTC. This encodes CASNLGGDSYEQYF.

The sample holds a few counts of this clonotype. The chain links TRBV6-5 to TRBJ2-3; no firm D call. The germline V gene encodes CDR1 MNHEY and CDR2 SVGAGI. The CDR3 contains 15 residues. V lost 5 bases, J lost 5 bases, and 17 bases lay in between. The DNA for the CDR3 is TGTGCCAGCAGTCGGGCCTCCGCAGGAGAAGATACGCAGTATTTT. This translates into CASSRASAGEDTQYF.

This clonotype was seen many times. The chain employs TRBV27 and TRBJ2-5; possibly TRBD1 or TRBD2 for D (5 bases each). Germline CDR1 and CDR2: MNHEY and SMNVEV (reference sequence). V gave up 4 bases and J gave up 7 bases, with 16 bases separating them. The CDR3 is 14 residues long. The CDR3 reads CASSWDPPRRTQYF. DNA of the CDR3: TGTGCCAGCAGTTGGGACCCACCTCGGAGGACCCAGTACTTC.

This clonotype was seen at least ten times. The rearrangement uses TRBV15 and TRBJ2-3, with D uncertain. Germline V CDR1 and CDR2: LNHNV, YYDKDF (reference sequence). The CDR3 sequence is 15 residues long. V dropped 5 bases and J dropped 0 bases, with 12 bases sitting between them. The CDR3 spells CATSPGRPSTDTQYF. The CDR3 nucleotides are TGTGCCACCAGCCCGGGCCGGCCTAGCACAGATACGCAGTATTTT.

This clonotype appeared many times. J is TRBJ1-5 and V is TRBV11-2, with D maybe TRBD1 (5 bases). This CDR3 region has 13 residues. V lost 2 bases and J lost 5, with 7 bases in between. Germline V CDR1 and CDR2: SGHAT, FQNNGV. The CDR3 bases are TGTGCCAGCAGCTTATCGGGGGATCAGCCCCAGCATTTT. It encodes CASSLSGDQPQHF.

This clonotype turned up a few times. The chain couples TRBV9 to TRBJ2-7; 7 nucleotides agree with TRBD2. Germline CDR1 reads SGDLS; CDR2 reads YYNGEE. With V trimmed by 0 bases and J by 5 bases, 2 bases remained unmatched. The CDR3 covers 13 residues. The CDR3 coding sequence is TGTGCCAGCAGCGTAGGGACTAGTCACGAGCAGTACTTC. This encodes CASSVGTSHEQYF.

This clonotype turned up a few times. This sequence joins TRBV6-1 and TRBJ2-3, with D tentatively TRBD1 (5 bases). The CDR3 loop spans 16 amino acids. V gave up 6 bases and J gave up 2 bases, with 18 bases separating them. CDR1 and CDR2 (germline): MNHNS, SASEGT. CDR3 region: CASRDSPLLYTDTQYF. For the CDR3, the DNA is TGTGCCAGCAGAGACAGCCCTCTATTATACACAGATACGCAGTATTTT.

This clonotype was detected many times. The genes are TRBV6-1 and TRBJ2-7; 12 bases fit TRBD2. CDR1 MNHNS and CDR2 SASEGT come from the germline V gene. The CDR3 extends over 15 amino acids. The V and J ends lost 4 bases and 1 base, in that order; junction bases with no gene match: 2. For the CDR3, the DNA is TGTGCCAGCAGTGTCGGGACTAGCGGGTCCTACGAGCAGTACTTC. Translated, it gives CASSVGTSGSYEQYF.

This clonotype was seen a handful of times. V is TRBV7-2 and J is TRBJ1-5; D is unresolved. The CDR3 is 14 amino acids. V lost 3 bases, J lost 6 bases, and 12 bases lay in between. The V gene's germline CDR1 is SGHTA and CDR2 FQGNSA. CDR3 DNA sequence: TGTGCCAGCAGCTTCCTAATTCGAGGTCAGCCCCAGCATTTT. Protein sequence: CASSFLIRGQPQHF.